The source of this T cell receptor beta chain is a study of neurological immune-mediated disorders. Noted time point: technical triplicate 2. The cDNA was synthesized by means of template-switch 5'RACE, which was carried out with 10-nucleotide random UMIs. Each CDR3 protein is one row after TCRdb ran MiXCR on the 5' RACE reads. The table includes about 59,000 distinct CDR3 sequences, approximately 25% detected once. This TCR derives from a man aged 55 to 69 with HTLV-1-associated myelopathy (HAM/TSP). Sequencing input: PBMCs.

The CDR3 here is CASSLGPAWGNEQFF. In DNA form, the CDR3 reads TGTGCCAGCAGTTTGGGACCCGCCTGGGGCAATGAGCAGTTCTTC. The chain has TRBV6-5 and TRBJ2-1, with D perhaps given as TRBD1 or TRBD2 (5 bases each). V dropped 4 bases and J dropped 6 bases, with 16 bases sitting between them. The length of the CDR3 is 15 residues. Germline CDR1 and CDR2: MNHEY and SVGAGI.